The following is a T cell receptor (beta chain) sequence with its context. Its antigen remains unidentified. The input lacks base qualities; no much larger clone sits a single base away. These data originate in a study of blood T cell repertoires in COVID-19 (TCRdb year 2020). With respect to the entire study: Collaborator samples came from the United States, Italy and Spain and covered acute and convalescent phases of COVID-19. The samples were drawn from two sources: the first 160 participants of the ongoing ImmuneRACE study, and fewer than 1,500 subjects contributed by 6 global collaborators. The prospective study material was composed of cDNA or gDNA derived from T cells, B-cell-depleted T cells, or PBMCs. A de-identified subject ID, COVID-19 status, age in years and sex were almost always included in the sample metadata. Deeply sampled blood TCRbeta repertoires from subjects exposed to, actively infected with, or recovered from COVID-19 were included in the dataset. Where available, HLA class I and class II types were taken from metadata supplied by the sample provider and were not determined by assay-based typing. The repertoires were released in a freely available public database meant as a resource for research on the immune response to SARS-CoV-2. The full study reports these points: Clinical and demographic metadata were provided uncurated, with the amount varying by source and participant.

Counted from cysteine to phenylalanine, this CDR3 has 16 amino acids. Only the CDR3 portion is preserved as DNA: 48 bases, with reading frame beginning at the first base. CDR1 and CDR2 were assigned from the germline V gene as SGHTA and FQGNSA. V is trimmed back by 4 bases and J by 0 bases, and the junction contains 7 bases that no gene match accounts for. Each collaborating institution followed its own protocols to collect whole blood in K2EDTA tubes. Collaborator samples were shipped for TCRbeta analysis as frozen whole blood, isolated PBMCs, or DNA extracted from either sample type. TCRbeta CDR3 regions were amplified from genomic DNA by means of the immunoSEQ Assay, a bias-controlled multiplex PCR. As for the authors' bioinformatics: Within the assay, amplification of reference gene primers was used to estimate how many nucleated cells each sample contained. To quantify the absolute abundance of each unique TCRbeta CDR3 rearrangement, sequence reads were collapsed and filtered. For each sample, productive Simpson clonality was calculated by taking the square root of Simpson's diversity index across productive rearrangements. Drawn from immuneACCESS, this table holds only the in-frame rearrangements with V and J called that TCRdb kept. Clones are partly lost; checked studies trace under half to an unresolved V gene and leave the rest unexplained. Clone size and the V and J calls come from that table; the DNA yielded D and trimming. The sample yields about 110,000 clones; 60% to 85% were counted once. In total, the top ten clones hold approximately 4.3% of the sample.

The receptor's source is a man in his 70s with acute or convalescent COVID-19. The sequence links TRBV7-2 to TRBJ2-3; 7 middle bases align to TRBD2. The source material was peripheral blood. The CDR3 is CASSYQRGLSTDTQYF. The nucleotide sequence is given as TGTGCCAGCAGCTACCAGCGGGGCCTTAGCACAGATACGCAGTATTTT.